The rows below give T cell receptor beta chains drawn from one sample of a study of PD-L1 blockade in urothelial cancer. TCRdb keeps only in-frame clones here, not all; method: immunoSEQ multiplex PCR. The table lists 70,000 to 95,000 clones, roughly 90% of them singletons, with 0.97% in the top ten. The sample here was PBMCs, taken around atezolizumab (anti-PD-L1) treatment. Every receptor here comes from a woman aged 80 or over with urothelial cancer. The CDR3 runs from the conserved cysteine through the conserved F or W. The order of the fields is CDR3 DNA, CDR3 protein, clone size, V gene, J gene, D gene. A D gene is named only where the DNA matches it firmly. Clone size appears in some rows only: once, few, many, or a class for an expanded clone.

cdr3_nt: TGTGCCAGCAGCCCCAGTCGGGGGGCGAGGACTGAAGCTTTCTTT
cdr3_aa: CASSPSRGARTEAFF
clone_size: .
v_call: TRBV7-6
j_call: TRBJ1-1
d_call: .

cdr3_nt: TGTGCCATCAGTGGGAACCTAGCGGGGGGGAGCAATGAGCAGTTCTTC
cdr3_aa: CAISGNLAGGSNEQFF
clone_size: .
v_call: TRBV10-3
j_call: TRBJ2-1
d_call: TRBD2

cdr3_nt: TGCGCCAGCAGCCGCGCGGTAGGGGCAACGGGAGACAATGAGCAGTTCTTC
cdr3_aa: CASSRAVGATGDNEQFF
clone_size: .
v_call: TRBV5-1
j_call: TRBJ2-1
d_call: .

cdr3_nt: TGTGCCAGCACCCGGACTAGCTACTACGAGCAGTACTTC
cdr3_aa: CASTRTSYYEQYF
clone_size: once
v_call: TRBV5-6
j_call: TRBJ2-7
d_call: TRBD2

cdr3_nt: TGTGCCTGGAGTGCTCCCGGACAGCCCTACGAGCAGTACTTC
cdr3_aa: CAWSAPGQPYEQYF
clone_size: .
v_call: TRBV30
j_call: TRBJ2-7
d_call: .

cdr3_nt: TGTGCCAGCAGTGACAGTTTATTCTGGTCCGGGGAGCTGTTTTTT
cdr3_aa: CASSDSLFWSGELFF
clone_size: few
v_call: TRBV25-1
j_call: TRBJ2-2
d_call: .

cdr3_nt: TGCGCCAGCAGACTAGCGGGAGGCCGGTCTAATGAGCAGTTCTTC
cdr3_aa: CASRLAGGRSNEQFF
clone_size: .
v_call: TRBV10-2
j_call: TRBJ2-1
d_call: TRBD2

cdr3_nt: TGTGCCAGCAGCTTACCGGGGTTGGACACTGAAGCTTTCTTT
cdr3_aa: CASSLPGLDTEAFF
clone_size: .
v_call: TRBV5-4
j_call: TRBJ1-1
d_call: .

cdr3_nt: TGTGCCAGCAGTGAAGGGCTAGCGGAGTACAATGAGCAGTTCTTC
cdr3_aa: CASSEGLAEYNEQFF
clone_size: .
v_call: TRBV6-1
j_call: TRBJ2-1
d_call: TRBD2

cdr3_nt: TGTGCCAGCCGGGGGGGCTACAATGAGCAGTTCTTC
cdr3_aa: CASRGGYNEQFF
clone_size: .
v_call: TRBV11-2
j_call: TRBJ2-1
d_call: TRBD2

cdr3_nt: TGTGCCAGCAGCGCCGGACAGGGTCGGGGTCAGCCCCAGCATTTT
cdr3_aa: CASSAGQGRGQPQHF
clone_size: .
v_call: TRBV9
j_call: TRBJ1-5
d_call: TRBD1

cdr3_nt: TGTGCCACCAGCAGTAGGAGCGGGAGGGAAAATGAGCAGTTCTTC
cdr3_aa: CATSSRSGRENEQFF
clone_size: .
v_call: TRBV15
j_call: TRBJ2-1
d_call: TRBD2

cdr3_nt: TGTGCCAGCATTCGGACAGGTTTGAACACTGAAGCTTTCTTT
cdr3_aa: CASIRTGLNTEAFF
clone_size: once
v_call: TRBV6-1
j_call: TRBJ1-1
d_call: TRBD1

cdr3_nt: TGTGCCAGTACCTTATCAGGGGGGAATCAGCCCCAGCATTTT
cdr3_aa: CASTLSGGNQPQHF
clone_size: .
v_call: TRBV6-1
j_call: TRBJ1-5
d_call: TRBD1

cdr3_nt: TGCAGCGTCGGACAGGGCTATGGCTACACCTTC
cdr3_aa: CSVGQGYGYTF
clone_size: .
v_call: TRBV29-1
j_call: TRBJ1-2
d_call: TRBD1

cdr3_nt: TGTGCCAGCAGTTTGATGGGACAGGGGCTAGATACGCAGTATTTT
cdr3_aa: CASSLMGQGLDTQYF
clone_size: .
v_call: TRBV28
j_call: TRBJ2-3
d_call: TRBD1

cdr3_nt: TGTGCCAGCTCACCGGCGGCGGCCGGGGCCTACGAGCAGTACTTC
cdr3_aa: CASSPAAAGAYEQYF
clone_size: .
v_call: TRBV18
j_call: TRBJ2-7
d_call: .

cdr3_nt: TGTGCCTGGAGACCTACTAACTATGGCTACACCTTC
cdr3_aa: CAWRPTNYGYTF
clone_size: few
v_call: TRBV30
j_call: TRBJ1-2
d_call: .

cdr3_nt: TGTGCCAGCAGATTGACAGGGGAAGGCGCTTTCTTT
cdr3_aa: CASRLTGEGAFF
clone_size: .
v_call: TRBV28
j_call: TRBJ1-1
d_call: TRBD1

cdr3_nt: TGTGCCAGTAGTATAGGACAACTAGCGGGATTCCCCGGGGAGCTGTTTTTT
cdr3_aa: CASSIGQLAGFPGELFF
clone_size: once
v_call: TRBV19
j_call: TRBJ2-2
d_call: TRBD2

cdr3_nt: TGTGCCAGCAGCCCAGGACAGGGGGCTACTAGCGGGAGAGAGACCCAGTACTTC
cdr3_aa: CASSPGQGATSGRETQYF
clone_size: once
v_call: TRBV11-2
j_call: TRBJ2-5
d_call: .

cdr3_nt: TGTGCCAGCAGGGCCGCCGGGAAACTGTTTTTT
cdr3_aa: CASRAAGKLFF
clone_size: .
v_call: TRBV6-1
j_call: TRBJ1-4
d_call: .

cdr3_nt: TGTGCCAGCAGGTCGACAGGGGAAGGCTACACCTTC
cdr3_aa: CASRSTGEGYTF
clone_size: few
v_call: TRBV6-6
j_call: TRBJ1-2
d_call: TRBD1

cdr3_nt: TGTGCCAGCAGCGTACAGGGGGCGAACACCGGGGAGCTGTTTTTT
cdr3_aa: CASSVQGANTGELFF
clone_size: .
v_call: TRBV9
j_call: TRBJ2-2
d_call: TRBD1

cdr3_nt: TGTGCCAGCAGTTTATTCGGGGGTGCCTACAATGAGCAGTTCTTC
cdr3_aa: CASSLFGGAYNEQFF
clone_size: .
v_call: TRBV28
j_call: TRBJ2-1
d_call: .

cdr3_nt: TGTGCCAGCAGCGTAGACAGGGAAGGGGGCTACACCTTC
cdr3_aa: CASSVDREGGYTF
clone_size: .
v_call: TRBV9
j_call: TRBJ1-2
d_call: .

cdr3_nt: TGCGCCAGCAGCTTGGCGGCGGGAGGTACCGGGGAGCTGTTTTTT
cdr3_aa: CASSLAAGGTGELFF
clone_size: .
v_call: TRBV5-1
j_call: TRBJ2-2
d_call: TRBD2

cdr3_nt: TGCGCCAGCAGCTTGGGACTAGCGGTCTACGAGCAGTACTTC
cdr3_aa: CASSLGLAVYEQYF
clone_size: .
v_call: TRBV5-1
j_call: TRBJ2-7
d_call: TRBD2

cdr3_nt: TGTGCCAGCAGCCTTCAGGGGGCACAGGAAAAACTGTTTTTT
cdr3_aa: CASSLQGAQEKLFF
clone_size: .
v_call: TRBV28
j_call: TRBJ1-4
d_call: TRBD1

cdr3_nt: TGTGCCAGCAGGCCACAGGGAGCAACTAATGAAAAACTGTTTTTT
cdr3_aa: CASRPQGATNEKLFF
clone_size: .
v_call: TRBV5-8
j_call: TRBJ1-4
d_call: .

cdr3_nt: TGTGCCAGCAGCTTGGTCCGTGGGAGAGCTTTCTTT
cdr3_aa: CASSLVRGRAFF
clone_size: .
v_call: TRBV5-6
j_call: TRBJ1-1
d_call: .

cdr3_nt: TGTGCCAGCAGTTACTCGGGAGCGGGAGGTCCCAATGAGCAGTTCTTC
cdr3_aa: CASSYSGAGGPNEQFF
clone_size: .
v_call: TRBV6-5
j_call: TRBJ2-1
d_call: TRBD2

cdr3_nt: TGTGCCTGGAGTGTATTTTCTCCCTCCGAAGCTTTCTTT
cdr3_aa: CAWSVFSPSEAFF
clone_size: .
v_call: TRBV30
j_call: TRBJ1-1
d_call: .

cdr3_nt: TGTGCCAGCAGCGTAGGGGGGCCCAATCAGCCCCAGCATTTT
cdr3_aa: CASSVGGPNQPQHF
clone_size: .
v_call: TRBV9
j_call: TRBJ1-5
d_call: .

cdr3_nt: TGTGCAAACAGGGGGCCCGGGAACACTGAAGCTTTCTTT
cdr3_aa: CANRGPGNTEAFF
clone_size: .
v_call: TRBV28
j_call: TRBJ1-1
d_call: TRBD1

cdr3_nt: TGTGCCAGCAGCTCCCCCCTAGCGGGGAACAATGAGCAGTTCTTC
cdr3_aa: CASSSPLAGNNEQFF
clone_size: .
v_call: TRBV7-8
j_call: TRBJ2-1
d_call: TRBD2

cdr3_nt: TGTGCCAGTAGTCGACTAGCGGGAGGTCGGGCGGGGGATACGCAGTATTTT
cdr3_aa: CASSRLAGGRAGDTQYF
clone_size: .
v_call: TRBV19
j_call: TRBJ2-3
d_call: TRBD2

cdr3_nt: TGTGCCAGTAGTGCGGGGACGGCGGGAAACACCATATATTTT
cdr3_aa: CASSAGTAGNTIYF
clone_size: .
v_call: TRBV19
j_call: TRBJ1-3
d_call: .